A single sample is the source of the 27 T cell receptor beta chains below, sequenced in a study of shared clonotypes between healthy human individuals. Method: immunoSEQ multiplex PCR; TCRdb's copy keeps in-frame clones and lacks some. The sample holds more than 2,000,000 clones, 85% to 95% seen once. Sample: naive CD4+ T cells from PBMCs. As for subset: CD45RA+ positively selected. These receptors originate from a man between 18 and 35 years old in good health. Some clones in this sample may be carry-over from other donors' samples.

There are a few counts of this clone. This sample also contains other DNA sequences that code for the same CDR3. The rearrangement joins TRBV28 to TRBJ2-7; D not resolved. This CDR3 has 11 amino acids. Germline CDR1 and CDR2: MDHEN and SYDVKM. Trimming removed 0 bases from V and 6 bases from J, with 3 bases in between. The CDR3 sequence is CASSLWGEQYF. The CDR3 DNA sequence: TGTGCCAGCAGTTTATGGGGCGAGCAGTACTTC.

This clone was detected only a few times. This chain connects TRBV29-1 to TRBJ1-1, with unresolved D. V lost 5 bases, J lost 4 bases, and 8 bases lay in between. The CDR3 is 11 amino acids. CDR1 is SQVTM and CDR2 is ANQGSEA in the germline V gene. CDR3 DNA sequence: TGCAGCGTTCAACGGCGCACTGAAGCTTTCTTT. Translated: CSVQRRTEAFF.

The chain is built from TRBV5-1 and TRBJ2-5, with 8 positions matching TRBD2. The J call is uncertain, as TRBJ2-7 better fits the DNA end. The V gene's germline CDR1 is SGHRS and CDR2 YFSETQ. The CDR3 totals 15 residues. DNA for the CDR3: TGCGCCAGCAGCTCCACTAGCGGATACTCCTACGAGCAGTACTTC. It is translated as CASSSTSGYSYEQYF.

CDR3 coding DNA: TGCGCCAGCAGTCAAACCGGGATTCAAGAGACCCAGTACTTC. Translation: CASSQTGIQETQYF. The J gene is TRBJ2-5, the V gene TRBV23-1; a weak D match, TRBD2 (5 bases). TRBV23-1 is marked as an open reading frame, function uncertain. Between the trimmed V and J ends, which lost 2 bases and 2 bases, there was a span of 9 bases. There are 14 residues in the CDR3.

This clone was counted a single time. This specimen includes other DNA sequences encoding the same CDR3. The rearrangement joins TRBV9 to TRBJ2-1, with D unclear. Germline V gene lookup returns CDR1 SGDLS and CDR2 YYNGEE. V was trimmed by 0 bases and J by 6 bases, leaving 7 bases between them. This CDR3 spans 13 amino acids. The CDR3 DNA reads as TGTGCCAGCAGCGTAGGAGCCACCAATGAGCAGTTCTTC. Encoded protein: CASSVGATNEQFF.

The V and J genes are TRBV11-3 and TRBJ2-2; D remains unclear. V lost 2 bases and J 5 bases, leaving 9 bases between the germline ends. This CDR3 contains 14 residues. Germline V gene sequence: CDR1 SGHNT, CDR2 YENEEA. CDR3 protein: CASSLSPRTGELFF. The CDR3 DNA follows: TGTGCCAGCAGCTTATCACCGAGGACCGGGGAGCTGTTTTTT.

This sequence joins TRBV28 and TRBJ2-3; 9 bases are a match to TRBD1. The germline CDR1 and CDR2 sequences are MDHEN and SYDVKM. This CDR3 region has 16 residues. Trimming cost V 3 bases and J 4 bases; bases outside gene matches: 8. CDR3 DNA: TGTGCCAGCAGTTTTACGGACGGGACAGGGCCAGATACGCAGTATTTT. Its translation: CASSFTDGTGPDTQYF.

This chain joins TRBV5-4 and TRBJ2-3; D is unclear. The CDR3 totals 13 residues. With 4 bases removed from V and 2 bases from J, the gap between germline ends came to 8 bases. From germline, CDR1 is SGHNT and CDR2 YYREEE (reference sequence). This CDR3 reads CASSASPTDTQYF. CDR3 coding DNA: TGTGCCAGCAGCGCCTCCCCCACAGATACGCAGTATTTT.

The chain joins TRBV5-1 to TRBJ1-1; D remains unclear. The V gene's germline CDR1 is SGHRS and CDR2 YFSETQ. Trimming left V 1 base short and J 0 bases short, with 10 bases between. This CDR3 has 15 residues. In DNA, the CDR3 is TGCGCCAGCAGCTTGCGGGTTGGGATGAACACTGAAGCTTTCTTT. Encoded protein: CASSLRVGMNTEAFF.

J is TRBJ2-3 and V is TRBV6-5; 9 bases align to TRBD2. Trimming took 3 bases from V and 2 from J; bases not matched to a gene: 3. This CDR3 is built from 15 residues. Germline V gene sequence: CDR1 MNHEY, CDR2 SVGAGI. The CDR3: CASSYRGLATDTQYF. The CDR3 DNA reads TGTGCCAGCAGTTATCGGGGACTAGCCACAGATACGCAGTATTTT.

This sequence joins TRBV9 and TRBJ2-7, with TRBD1 matching 11 bases. From germline, CDR1 is SGDLS and CDR2 YYNGEE. The V gene end was trimmed by 5 bases and the J gene end by 2 bases; junction bases not matched to a gene: 6. The CDR3 extends over 15 amino acids. CDR3 in amino acids: CASRGGDRGTYEQYF. The CDR3 DNA sequence: TGTGCCAGCAGAGGAGGGGACAGGGGGACCTACGAGCAGTACTTC.

The chain carries TRBV7-3 and TRBJ2-1, with 12 bases aligning to TRBD2. The V gene end was trimmed by 4 bases and the J gene end by 4 bases; junction bases not matched to a gene: 2. There are 15 residues in the CDR3. Germline CDR1 and CDR2: SGHTA and FQGTGA. The CDR3 nucleotides read TGTGCCAGCAGCTGGACTAGCGGGGCTTACAATGAGCAGTTCTTC. This encodes CASSWTSGAYNEQFF.

The rearrangement joins TRBV5-4 to TRBJ1-1; D not resolved. V lost 4 bases to trimming and J lost 4 bases, with 11 bases between them. The V gene's germline CDR1 is SGHNT and CDR2 YYREEE (reference sequence). The CDR3 covers 13 residues. The CDR3 coding sequence is TGTGCCAGCAGCCTATATGAGGGCACTGAAGCTTTCTTT. As protein: CASSLYEGTEAFF.

This clone was seen a handful of times. Other DNA sequences within the sample encode an identical CDR3. The chain joins TRBV9 to TRBJ2-5; D is ambiguous. Trimming left V 0 bases short and J 4 bases short, with 1 base between. The V gene's germline CDR1 is SGDLS and CDR2 YYNGEE. This CDR3 is built from 11 residues. CDR3 bases: TGTGCCAGCAGCGTAGCAGAGACCCAGTACTTC. It is translated as CASSVAETQYF.

The V gene is TRBV5-6, the J gene TRBJ2-1; D is ambiguous. This CDR3 region has 15 residues. CDR1 is SGHDT and CDR2 is YYEEEE in the germline V gene. V lost 2 bases and J 4 bases, leaving 13 bases between the germline ends. The CDR3, as DNA: TGTGCCAGCAGCTTCCGATTAACCATATACAATGAGCAGTTCTTC. Translating gives CASSFRLTIYNEQFF.

This clone was detected once. This chain uses TRBV28 with TRBJ2-6; D may be TRBD2 (6 bases). Germline V gene data show CDR1 as MDHEN and CDR2 as SYDVKM. This CDR3 is built from 14 residues. V was pared by 8 bases and J by 3 bases, with 11 bases between. As DNA, the CDR3 is TGTGCCAGCGTGGGGGGTGGTGGGGCCAACGTCCTGACTTTC. Translated, it gives CASVGGGGANVLTF.

The chain combines TRBV28 with TRBJ2-2; 10 nucleotides align to TRBD2. The trim removed 11 bases at V and 7 bases at J, leaving 22 bases unmatched. CDR3 length equals 18 residues. Germline CDR1 and CDR2: MDHEN and SYDVKM. CDR3: CACRAGVAGGTKGGELFF. The CDR3 region has the DNA TGTGCCTGTAGGGCTGGGGTAGCGGGAGGCACGAAAGGCGGGGAGCTGTTTTTT.

In its sample, this clone was seen once. The chain is built from TRBV5-4 and TRBJ1-2, with a weak D call TRBD1 (5 bases). Germline lookup yields CDR1 SGHNT and CDR2 YYREEE (reference sequence). V lost 0 bases to trimming and J lost 5 bases, with 14 bases between them. The CDR3 has 15 residues. In nucleotides, the CDR3 is TGTGCCAGCAGCTTGGTAGGGGCGGGAACTTATGGCTACACCTTC. Translated, it gives CASSLVGAGTYGYTF. Complete variable domain (other parts from reference TRBV5-4 and TRBJ1-2): ETGVTQSPTHLIKTRGQQVTLRCSSQSGHNTVSWYQQALGQGPQFIFQYYREEENGRGNFPPRFSGLQFPNYSSELNVNALELDDSALYLCASSLVGAGTYGYTFGSGTRLTVV.

This chain connects TRBV7-7 to TRBJ2-7, with D perhaps TRBD2 (5 bases). CDR1 and CDR2 (germline): SSHAT, FNYEAQ (reference sequence). The CDR3 has 13 amino acids. V gave up 11 bases and J gave up 6 bases, with 20 bases separating them. The CDR3 loop reads CASGETPSGEQYF. The CDR3 DNA is TGTGCCTCCGGGGAGACTCCCTCAGGCGAGCAGTACTTC.

The chain recombines TRBV5-1 with TRBJ1-2, with 9 nucleotides matching TRBD1. Per the germline V gene, CDR1 is SGHRS and CDR2 is YFSETQ. V lost 3 bases, J lost 7 bases, and 16 bases stayed unmatched. CDR3 length equals 17 residues. CDR3 coding DNA: TGCGCCAGCAGCTCCAACCTGTCCCGGGACAGGGCTGGTGGCTACACCTTC. Its translation is CASSSNLSRDRAGGYTF.

This clone was observed a single time. This chain links TRBV28 with TRBJ1-4, with TRBD1 matching 7 bases. V lost 6 bases to trimming and J lost 5 bases; unmatched junction nucleotides: 6. This CDR3 has 14 residues. Looked up from germline, CDR1 is MDHEN and CDR2 is SYDVKM. CDR3 DNA: TGTGCCAGCAGATCGACAGGGAAGAATGAAAAACTGTTTTTT. Translating it yields CASRSTGKNEKLFF.

This clone has a handful of counts. This rearrangement joins TRBV30 to TRBJ1-1; D is undetermined. This CDR3 has 13 amino acids. V was pared by 4 bases and J by 4 bases, with 13 bases between. Germline CDR1 GTSNPN, CDR2 SVGIG (reference sequence). CDR3 nucleotide sequence: TGTGCCTGGACTAGCTTCACGGGCACTGAAGCTTTCTTT. Protein product: CAWTSFTGTEAFF.

The chain uses TRBV11-3 and TRBJ2-1, with D tentatively TRBD2 (6 bases). This CDR3 contains 16 residues. V dropped 0 bases and J dropped 4 bases, with 13 bases sitting between them. Germline CDR1 and CDR2: SGHNT and YENEEA. In nucleotides, the CDR3 is TGTGCCAGCAGCTTAGACCACCGGACTACTTACAATGAGCAGTTCTTC. Its translation: CASSLDHRTTYNEQFF.

V is TRBV7-2 and J is TRBJ2-7, with a weak D call TRBD1 (5 bases). V dropped 5 bases and J dropped 0 bases, with 8 bases sitting between them. Per germline, CDR1 SGHTA and CDR2 FQGNSA. This CDR3 has 13 amino acids. CDR3 in amino acids: CASSHGHSYEQYF. The CDR3, as DNA: TGTGCCAGCAGCCACGGACACTCCTACGAGCAGTACTTC.

This clone was observed a single time. The genes are TRBV7-2 and TRBJ1-4, with 7 bases aligning to TRBD1. This CDR3 is built from 13 residues. Germline V gene lookup returns CDR1 SGHTA and CDR2 FQGNSA. The J segment lost 7 bases and the V segment lost 4 bases, leaving 3 bases of the junction unmatched. The DNA for the CDR3 is TGTGCCAGCAGCTCCCGGGACAGTGAAAAACTGTTTTTT. Translated, it gives CASSSRDSEKLFF.

The chain employs TRBV7-3 and TRBJ2-2; D possibly corresponds to TRBD2 (5 bases). There are 13 residues in the CDR3. Per the germline V gene, CDR1 is SGHTA and CDR2 is FQGTGA. Trimming stripped 5 bases from V and 7 bases from J, with 11 bases between. The CDR3 DNA follows: TGTGCCAGCAGCCCGAGGGTGAGCGGGGAGCTGTTTTTT. It translates to CASSPRVSGELFF.

The genes are TRBV25-1 and TRBJ1-3; D might be TRBD1 (5 bases). Trimming took off 4 bases at V and 0 bases at J, with 10 bases between the two ends. CDR1 is MGHDK, CDR2 SYGVNS, per germline. This CDR3 has 15 amino acids. The CDR3 sequence: CASSGAGGSGNTIYF. The CDR3 nucleotides are TGTGCCAGCAGTGGGGCGGGGGGCTCTGGAAACACCATATATTTT.